Listed below are T cell receptor beta chains from one sample, sequenced in a study of T cells in Graves' hyperthyroidism and ophthalmopathy. Via MiXCR, TCRdb re-called the multiplex PCR reads, giving one row per CDR3 protein. The sample shows hundreds of thousands of distinct CDR3 sequences, just under 15% of them seen only once. Sequencing used blood. Source of these receptors: a woman in her 30s with Graves' hyperthyroidism. Each CDR3 is given with its conserved first and last residue. The order of the fields is D gene, V gene, J gene, clone size, CDR3 DNA, CDR3 protein. A D gene is named only where the DNA matches it firmly. The size of a clone is reported for some rows only, either as once, few or many, or as a class for expanded clones.

>TRBD2|TRBV5-1|TRBJ2-3|few
TGCGCCAGCAGCTTGGATCTCAGCGGGGGCGGCCGGTGGGATACGCAGTATTTT
CASSLDLSGGGRWDTQYF
>TRBD1|TRBV27|TRBJ1-2|-
TGTGCCAGCAGTTTATCCTCAGGGGGGGATTATAGCTACACCTTC
CASSLSSGGDYSYTF
>TRBD1|TRBV3-1|TRBJ1-1|many
TGTGCCAGCAGCCAGTCAGACAGGGGGGCTTTCTTT
CASSQSDRGAFF
>-|TRBV7-2|TRBJ2-3|many
TGTGCGAGCAGCCTTAGTTCAGGGAACACAGATACGCAGTATTTT
CASSLSSGNTDTQYF
>TRBD2|TRBV7-2|TRBJ2-3|few
TGTGCCAGCAGCCTTAGCGGGAGGAACACAGATACGCAGTATTTT
CASSLSGRNTDTQYF
>TRBD2|TRBV24-1|TRBJ2-1|many
TGTGCCACCAGTGAGCCGGGACTAGCGGGAGACCATGAGCAGTTCTTC
CATSEPGLAGDHEQFF
>TRBD2|TRBV7-6|TRBJ2-2|-
TGTGCCAGCGGCCCCCCCCGCGGGAGCGTAGGCACCGGGGAGCTGTTTTTT
CASGPPRGSVGTGELFF
>-|TRBV10-3|TRBJ1-4|-
TGTGCCATCAGTGAGTCGGATGCAACTAATGAAAAACTGTTTTTT
CAISESDATNEKLFF
>TRBD2|TRBV4-2|TRBJ2-1|-
TGTGCCAGCAGCCAAGCAGCCGGGACTAGCGGGAGTTCGTACAATGAGCAGTTCTTC
CASSQAAGTSGSSYNEQFF
>TRBD2|TRBV28|TRBJ2-7|few
TGTGCCAGCAGTTTGGGGGGACTAGCGGGCTCCGAGCAGTACTTC
CASSLGGLAGSEQYF
>TRBD2|TRBV20-1|TRBJ2-5|many
TGCAGTGCGCTATTAGCGGGAGAGTTAATACAAGAGACCCAGTACTTC
CSALLAGELIQETQYF
>-|TRBV2|TRBJ2-5|many
TGTGCCAGCAGTGAAGCCCCGGACAGGAGGGGCATGGAGTCCCAGTACTTC
CASSEAPDRRGMESQYF
>-|TRBV11-2|TRBJ2-1|many
TGTGCCAGCAGCCAGACCGCCGACTACAATGAGCAGTTCTTC
CASSQTADYNEQFF
>-|TRBV20-1|TRBJ1-1|many
TGCAGTGCTAGGGTCACTGGACGGGTGAACACTGAAGCTTTCTTT
CSARVTGRVNTEAFF
>-|TRBV18|TRBJ1-3|few
TGTGCCAGCTCACCGGAGCAACAGGGATACGCCGGAAACACCATATATTTT
CASSPEQQGYAGNTIYF
>-|TRBV5-1|TRBJ1-5|many
TGTGCCAGCAGCTTGGAAGGGGTGGATCAGCCCCAGCATTTT
CASSLEGVDQPQHF
>TRBD1|TRBV28|TRBJ2-7|-
TGTGCCAGCAGTTTATCTTCCTATGGTGGACAGGGGCTCTACGAGCAGTACTTC
CASSLSSYGGQGLYEQYF
>TRBD1|TRBV27|TRBJ2-1|few
TGTGCCAGCAGCCAAGGGACAGTTGGCTACAATGAGCAGTTCTTC
CASSQGTVGYNEQFF
>-|TRBV6-1|TRBJ1-2|few
TGTGCCAGCAGTGAAGGAGGGGGGGGGGATGGCTACACCTTC
CASSEGGGGDGYTF
>TRBD2|TRBV5-1|TRBJ2-1|-
TGCGCCAGCAGCTTGGCCGCGGGGCAGACCTCCTATAGCGGGACCACCTACAATGAGCAGTTCTTC
CASSLAAGQTSYSGTTYNEQFF
>TRBD2|TRBV30|TRBJ2-1|many
TGTGCCTGGGGAGGACTAGCGGGAGGTTGGGAGTTCTTC
CAWGGLAGGWEFF
>TRBD1|TRBV28|TRBJ2-5|few
TGTGCCAGCATCGCCCAGACAGGGGGTTTGTTTTACGTGACGGAGACCCAGTACTTC
CASIAQTGGLFYVTETQYF
>-|TRBV3-1|TRBJ1-1|many
TGTGCCAGCAGCCAAGATGTGGGGACGGCCCTGAACACTGAAGCTTTCTTT
CASSQDVGTALNTEAFF